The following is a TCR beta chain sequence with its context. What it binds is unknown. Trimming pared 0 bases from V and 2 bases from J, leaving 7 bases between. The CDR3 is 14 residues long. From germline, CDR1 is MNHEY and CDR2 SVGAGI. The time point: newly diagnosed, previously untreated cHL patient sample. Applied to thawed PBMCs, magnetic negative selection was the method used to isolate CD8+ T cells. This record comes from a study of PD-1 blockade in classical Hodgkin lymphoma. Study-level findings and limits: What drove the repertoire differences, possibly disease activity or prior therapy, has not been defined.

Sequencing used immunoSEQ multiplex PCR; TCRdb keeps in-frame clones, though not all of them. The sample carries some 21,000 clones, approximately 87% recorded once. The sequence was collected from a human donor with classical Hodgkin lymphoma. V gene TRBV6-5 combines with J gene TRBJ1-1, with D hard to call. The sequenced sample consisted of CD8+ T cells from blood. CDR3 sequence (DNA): TGTGCCAGCAGTTACTCGAGGGTAAACACTGAAGCTTTCTTT. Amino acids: CASSYSRVNTEAFF.